Given below is one T cell receptor beta chain in context. The antigen it recognizes is unknown. Per-base qualities were not stored, and no clone one base away is much larger. This specimen's treatment or condition label, interpreted: live attenuated yellow fever vaccine strain. PBMCs were isolated from peripheral blood using a standard Ficoll-Paque protocol. Dynabeads CD4 and CD8 positive selection kits were used to isolate the CD4 and CD8 T-cell fractions. TriZol was used to extract RNA from bulk PBMCs, CD4 and CD8 fractions, and dextramer-positive and dextramer-negative fractions. The sequencing machine was an Illumina NovaSeq 6000. TCR cDNA was synthesized by 5'RACE template switching, through which a universal primer site and unique molecular identifiers were introduced. Priming for cDNA synthesis came from both the TCR alpha and TCR beta constant segments. Two PCR steps were used to amplify libraries, with sample barcodes and sequencing adapters being added in the second step. Sequencing of libraries was performed on Illumina HiSeq 2500 (2x100 bp) or NovaSeq (2x150 bp). As for the authors' bioinformatics: Reads were demultiplexed and collapsed into UMI consensus sequences with MIGEC, and V(D)J alignment was performed with MiXCR. Vaccine-responding clonotypes were defined with edgeR using replicate PBMC samples, requiring FDR below 0.01 and a log2 fold change above 5 up to day 15. Each bulk clonotype received a CD4 or CD8 identity based on whether the sequenced CD4 or CD8 repertoire contained that clonotype at higher abundance. TCRdb passed the public sequencing reads through fastp at Q25 and MiXCR, retaining productive beta sequences. All rows with the same CDR3 protein become a single entry with the most common DNA and genes. It is TCRdb's table, rather than the study itself, that gives the V and J calls and clone size. The sample includes 85,000 to 100,000 distinct CDR3 sequences, with roughly 6% observed a single time. The top ten clonotypes cover roughly two fifths of the sample.

The data derive from a study of T cells after yellow fever vaccination (dated by TCRdb to about 2019). The study in broad terms: The SMART-Seq v4 Ultra Low Input RNA kit was used to prepare libraries from fractions with low cell numbers. To follow T-cell clones before and after primary and booster YFV17D yellow fever vaccination, bulk TCR alpha and beta repertoires were sequenced over time. Two healthy male donors, one aged 18 to 29 and one aged 30 to 40 years, made up the cohort. Bulk PBMC replicates and cell subsets were isolated from blood drawn at multiple timepoints before and after both primary and secondary immunization.

General study outcomes and caveats: The secondary T-cell response was found to be weaker but faster than the primary response, with a peak reached on day 5 rather than on day 15. Most clones expanded after primary vaccination were re-detected after the booster (about 95% of CD4 and about nine tenths of CD8), suggesting broad memory maintenance. Computational filtering was required because FACS-sorted repertoires could contain abundant contaminating clonotypes from the bulk population. Because only a couple of donors were included in the study, the extent to which the findings can be generalized is limited. A small share of clonotypes occurred in both CD4 and CD8 compartments, likely arising from convergent recombination.

The junction carries 7 bases between V and J, which are trimmed by 4 bases and 0 bases respectively. Its CDR3 holds 13 amino acids, cysteine through valine. The kept DNA is CDR3 alone, 39 bases in frame from the first base. CDR1 and CDR2 are drawn from the germline V gene (reference sequence): SEHNR, FQNEAQ. This TCR was sampled from a man between 18 and 35 years old who received the YFV17D yellow fever vaccine. The chain is assembled from TRBV7-9 and TRBJ2-7; no D segment can be confidently identified. This specimen consisted of CD8+ T cells sorted from PBMCs, obtained 10 days after the yellow fever booster vaccination. CDR3 reads: CASSSPLSYEQYV. The bases are TGTGCCAGCAGCTCCCCCCTCTCCTACGAGCAGTACGTC.